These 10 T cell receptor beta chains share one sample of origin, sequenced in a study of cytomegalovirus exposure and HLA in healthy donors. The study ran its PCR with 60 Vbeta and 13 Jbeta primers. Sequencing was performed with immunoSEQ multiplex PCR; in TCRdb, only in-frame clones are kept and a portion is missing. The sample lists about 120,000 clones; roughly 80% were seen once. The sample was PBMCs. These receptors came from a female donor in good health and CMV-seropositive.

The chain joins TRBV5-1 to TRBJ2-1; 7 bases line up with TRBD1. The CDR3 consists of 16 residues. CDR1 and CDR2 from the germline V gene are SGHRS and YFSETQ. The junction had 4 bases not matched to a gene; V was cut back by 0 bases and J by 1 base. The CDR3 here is CASSLEGGASYNEQFF. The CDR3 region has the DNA TGCGCCAGCAGCTTGGAAGGGGGCGCTTCCTACAATGAGCAGTTCTTC.

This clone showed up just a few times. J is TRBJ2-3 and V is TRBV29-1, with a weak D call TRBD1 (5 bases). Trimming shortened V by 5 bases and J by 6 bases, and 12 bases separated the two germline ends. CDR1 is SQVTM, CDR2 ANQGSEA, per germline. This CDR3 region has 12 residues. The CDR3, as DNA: TGCAGCGTTTGTCCCAAGGGGGATACGCAGTATTTT. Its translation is CSVCPKGDTQYF.

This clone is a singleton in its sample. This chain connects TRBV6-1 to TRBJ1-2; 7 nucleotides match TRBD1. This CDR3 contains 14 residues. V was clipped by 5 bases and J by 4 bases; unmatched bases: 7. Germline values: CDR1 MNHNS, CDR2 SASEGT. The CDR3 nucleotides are TGTGCCAGCAGTTTCAACAGGGGTGGCTATGGCTACACCTTC. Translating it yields CASSFNRGGYGYTF.

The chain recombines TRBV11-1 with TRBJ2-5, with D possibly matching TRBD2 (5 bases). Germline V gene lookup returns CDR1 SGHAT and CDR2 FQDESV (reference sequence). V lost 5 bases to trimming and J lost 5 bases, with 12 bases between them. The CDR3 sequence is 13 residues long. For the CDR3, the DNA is TGTGCCAGCAGCCGCCTGAGAGGGGAGACCCAGTACTTC. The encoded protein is CASSRLRGETQYF. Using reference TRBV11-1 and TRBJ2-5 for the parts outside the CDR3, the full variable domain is EAEVAQSPRYKITEKSQAVAFWCDPISGHATLYWYRQILGQGPELLVQFQDESVVDDSQLPKDRFSAERLKGVDSTLKIQPAELGDSAMYLCASSRLRGETQYFGPGTRLLVL.

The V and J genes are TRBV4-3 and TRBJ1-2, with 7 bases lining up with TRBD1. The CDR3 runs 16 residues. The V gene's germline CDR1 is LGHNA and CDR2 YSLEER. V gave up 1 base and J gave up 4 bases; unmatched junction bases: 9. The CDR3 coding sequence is TGCGCCAGCAGCCAAGTAACAGGGGCCGGGGGCTATGGCTACACCTTC. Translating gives CASSQVTGAGGYGYTF.

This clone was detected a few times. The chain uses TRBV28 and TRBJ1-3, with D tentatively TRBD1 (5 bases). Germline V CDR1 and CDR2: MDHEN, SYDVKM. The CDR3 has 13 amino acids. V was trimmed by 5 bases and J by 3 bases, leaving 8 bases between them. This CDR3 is CASSGGSGNTIYF. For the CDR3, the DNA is TGTGCCAGCAGTGGGGGGAGTGGAAACACCATATATTTT.

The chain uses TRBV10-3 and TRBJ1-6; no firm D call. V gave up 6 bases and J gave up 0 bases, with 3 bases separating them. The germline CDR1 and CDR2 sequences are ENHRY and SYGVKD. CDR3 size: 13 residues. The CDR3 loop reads CAIRSSYNSPLHF. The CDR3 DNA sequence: TGTGCCATCAGGAGCTCCTATAATTCACCCCTCCACTTT.

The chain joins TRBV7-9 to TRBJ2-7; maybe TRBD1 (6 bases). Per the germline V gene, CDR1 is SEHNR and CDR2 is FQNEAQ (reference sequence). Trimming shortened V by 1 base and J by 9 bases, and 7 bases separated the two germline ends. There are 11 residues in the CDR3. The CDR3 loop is CASSLGGGQYF. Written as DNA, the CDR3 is TGTGCCAGCAGCTTAGGAGGGGGGCAGTACTTC.

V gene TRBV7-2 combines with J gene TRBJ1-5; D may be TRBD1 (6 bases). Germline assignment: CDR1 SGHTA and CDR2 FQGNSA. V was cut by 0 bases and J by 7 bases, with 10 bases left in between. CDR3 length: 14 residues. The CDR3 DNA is TGTGCCAGCAGCTTAGCTGGGGGCGGGCAGCCCCAGCATTTT. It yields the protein CASSLAGGGQPQHF.

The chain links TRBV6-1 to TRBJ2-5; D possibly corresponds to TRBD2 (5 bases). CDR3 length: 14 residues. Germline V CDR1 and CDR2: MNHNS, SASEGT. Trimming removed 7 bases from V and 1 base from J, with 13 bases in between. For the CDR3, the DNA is TGTGCCAGCACCCGGGCGGGTTTCCAAGAGACCCAGTACTTC. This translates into CASTRAGFQETQYF.